A selection of T cell receptor beta chains follows, all from one sample in a study of CD4 T cell repertoires in COVID-19. The assay was immunoSEQ multiplex PCR, and TCRdb's table has in-frame clones only and misses some. The sample shows several hundred clones, over 20% of them seen only once. These receptors have no known antigen. The sequences come from memory CD4+ T cells, cultured in vitro, collected after recovery from COVID-19. These receptors were taken from a human donor who had COVID-19. The conserved cysteine and the conserved F or W are not part of the CDR3 here.

V: TRBV2; CDR3: ASSGYANTEAF
V: TRBV5-8; CDR3: ASSAGTSGSNEQF
V: TRBV6-5; CDR3: ASSRGGNYGYT
V: TRBV30; CDR3: AGQTGTGRQETQY
V: TRBV7-8; CDR3: ASSLGLAQPQH
V: TRBV28; CDR3: ASSSPAWGGNTGELF
V: TRBV7-2; CDR3: ASSPGGSQGEQY
V: TRBV4-2; CDR3: ASSQDMGTGGSEQF
V: TRBV6-5; CDR3: ASRRGANYGYT
V: TRBV20-1; CDR3: SAYLNTEAF
V: TRBV11-3; CDR3: ASSPRDQETQY
V: TRBV5-1; CDR3: ASSLGGKGNGYT